This passage covers 30 T cell receptor beta chains from one sample sequenced in a study of blood T cell repertoires in COVID-19. The method was immunoSEQ multiplex PCR; TCRdb's version includes in-frame clones alone and lacks a portion of them. The table records 70,000 or so clones, about 87% of them present only once. Sequences were obtained from peripheral blood. The receptors were sampled from an elderly woman with active COVID-19.

The CDR3 region has the DNA TGCAGCGTCGCCACAGGGGACGGCTACACCTTC. Translated, it gives CSVATGDGYTF. The chain employs TRBV29-1 and TRBJ1-2; 7 positions match TRBD1. V lost 6 bases to trimming and J lost 8 bases; unmatched junction nucleotides: 6. Looked up from germline, CDR1 is SQVTM and CDR2 is ANQGSEA. The CDR3 length is 11 residues.

The chain couples TRBV5-4 to TRBJ2-7; D unclear. The CDR3 is 13 amino acids. Trimming cost V 3 bases and J 6 bases, with 13 bases left between them. From germline, CDR1 is SGHNT and CDR2 YYREEE (reference sequence). The CDR3 DNA reads as TGTGCCAGCAGCTCTAACCCTGGTACCGAGCAGTACTTC. Translated, it gives CASSSNPGTEQYF.

The V and J genes are TRBV7-2 and TRBJ2-7; 9 bases align to TRBD2. Per the germline V gene, CDR1 is SGHTA and CDR2 is FQGNSA. CDR3 length: 16 amino acids. Trimming removed 4 bases from V and 3 bases from J; junction bases left unmatched: 10. DNA for the CDR3: TGTGCCAGCAGCTATGATAGCGGGAGACATGGCTACGAGCAGTACTTC. This gives the protein CASSYDSGRHGYEQYF.

This chain joins TRBV4-1 and TRBJ1-6; 9 bases match TRBD1. Germline assignment: CDR1 MGHRA and CDR2 YSYEKL. J was trimmed by 9 bases and V by 1 base; bases with no gene match: 7. The CDR3 is 16 amino acids. The CDR3 protein is CASSQGVATGGSPLHF. DNA of the CDR3: TGCGCCAGCAGCCAAGGAGTTGCGACAGGGGGTTCACCCCTCCACTTT.

V and J are TRBV5-5 and TRBJ2-7; TRBD1 is a possible D gene (5 bases). The germline V gene encodes CDR1 SGHKS and CDR2 YYEKEE (reference sequence). Trimming removed 0 bases from V and 2 bases from J, with 12 bases in between. The CDR3 has 15 amino acids. This chain's CDR3 is CASSLAGFLTYEQYF. Written as DNA, the CDR3 is TGTGCCAGCAGCTTGGCAGGGTTTTTGACCTACGAGCAGTACTTC. Drawing the rest from reference TRBV5-5 and TRBJ2-7, the complete variable domain is DAGVTQSPTHLIKTRGQQVTLRCSPISGHKSVSWYQQVLGQGPQFIFQYYEKEERGRGNFPDRFSARQFPNYSSELNVNALLLGDSALYLCASSLAGFLTYEQYFGPGTRLTVT.

The V and J genes are TRBV4-2 and TRBJ2-7; D possibly corresponds to TRBD1 (6 bases). Looked up from germline, CDR1 is LGHNA and CDR2 is YNFKEQ. V lost 0 bases to trimming and J lost 8 bases, with 14 bases between them. CDR3 length: 14 residues. CDR3 amino acids: CASSQDRDNLKQYF. CDR3 coding DNA: TGTGCCAGCAGCCAAGATAGGGACAATTTAAAGCAGTACTTC.

The rearrangement joins TRBV2 to TRBJ1-3; D is unclear. This CDR3 has 14 amino acids. Germline V gene lookup returns CDR1 SNHLY and CDR2 FYNNEI. With 10 bases removed from V and 0 bases from J, the gap between germline ends came to 13 bases. The CDR3 bases are TGTGCCACCCACAGTTCCTCCTCTGGAAACACCATATATTTT. It specifies CATHSSSSGNTIYF.

This chain joins TRBV19 and TRBJ2-3; D is undetermined. This CDR3 spans 16 amino acids. The germline V gene encodes CDR1 LNHDA and CDR2 SQIVND (reference sequence). V lost 3 bases to trimming and J lost 0 bases, with 13 bases between them. The CDR3 DNA is TGTGCCAGTAGTATGCGGCGGCAGACTAGCACAGATACGCAGTATTTT. It translates to CASSMRRQTSTDTQYF.

The chain recombines TRBV2 with TRBJ1-2; TRBD1 agrees at 10 bases. CDR1 is SNHLY and CDR2 is FYNNEI in the germline V gene. V dropped 4 bases and J dropped 6; count of bases not matched to a gene: 5. The CDR3 contains 14 residues. The CDR3 sequence is CASSVIDRGHGYTF. The CDR3 DNA reads TGTGCCAGCAGTGTCATCGACAGGGGGCATGGCTACACCTTC.

The chain recombines TRBV29-1 with TRBJ2-1; D may be TRBD2 (6 bases). There are 13 residues in the CDR3. Trimming shortened V by 7 bases and J by 7 bases, and 17 bases separated the two germline ends. The germline V gene encodes CDR1 SQVTM and CDR2 ANQGSEA. The CDR3 nucleotides are TGCAGCGCCAGTAGCGGCAGCTTGAATGAGCAGTTCTTC. This codes for CSASSGSLNEQFF.

J is TRBJ1-2 and V is TRBV7-8; weak D call: TRBD1 (5 bases). The length of the CDR3 is 14 residues. CDR1 is SGHVS and CDR2 is FQNEAQ in the germline V gene. With 6 bases removed from V and 5 bases from J, the gap between germline ends came to 16 bases. The CDR3 spells CASRPTQGPYGYTF. Here the CDR3 DNA reads TGTGCCAGCAGGCCTACTCAGGGCCCTTATGGCTACACCTTC.

The chain carries TRBV6-5 and TRBJ2-7; possible D gene TRBD1, 7 bases. This CDR3 has 15 residues. V lost 6 bases and J lost 3, with 18 bases in between. CDR1 and CDR2 from the germline V gene are MNHEY and SVGAGI. The CDR3 reads CASSRAGGSLYEQYF. CDR3 DNA sequence: TGTGCCAGCAGCCGCGCAGGGGGGTCTCTCTACGAGCAGTACTTC.

The V call is TRBV7-2, the J call TRBJ1-2; weak D call: TRBD1 (6 bases). The germline CDR1 and CDR2 sequences are SGHTA and FQGNSA. Trimming stripped 4 bases from V and 2 bases from J, with 11 bases between. This CDR3 comprises 14 residues. The CDR3 is CASSSDSLNYGYTF. Written as DNA, the CDR3 is TGTGCCAGCAGCTCGGACAGTCTCAACTATGGCTACACCTTC. The whole variable domain, filled in from reference TRBV7-2 and TRBJ1-2, reads GAGVSQSPSNKVTEKGKDVELRCDPISGHTALYWYRQSLGQGLEFLIYFQGNSAPDKSGLPSDRFSAERTGGSVSTLTIQRTQQEDSAVYLCASSSDSLNYGYTFGSGTRLTVV.

The CDR3, as DNA: TGTGCCAGCAGTCAGATACAGGGATTGTCCGAGGATGAGCAGTTCTTC. Its translation: CASSQIQGLSEDEQFF. V gene TRBV6-4 combines with J gene TRBJ2-1; possible D gene TRBD1, 6 bases. Germline V gene data show CDR1 as MRHNA and CDR2 as SNTAGT. V lost 5 bases and J 8 bases, leaving 22 bases between the germline ends. The CDR3 is made up of 16 amino acids.

The V and J genes are TRBV6-5 and TRBJ1-1; D possibly corresponds to TRBD1 (5 bases). Germline V gives CDR1 MNHEY, CDR2 SVGAGI. CDR3 length: 14 amino acids. Trimming pared 6 bases from V and 0 bases from J, leaving 11 bases between. In DNA, the CDR3 is TGTGCCAGCAGCTCCCCAGGGCTGAACACTGAAGCTTTCTTT. Residues: CASSSPGLNTEAFF.

The chain couples TRBV19 to TRBJ1-5; the D gene is possibly TRBD1 (6 bases). CDR3 size: 14 residues. From germline, CDR1 is LNHDA and CDR2 SQIVND (reference sequence). V shed 7 bases and J shed 1 base, with 11 bases lying between them. The CDR3: CASNRTDSNQPQHF. The CDR3 DNA reads as TGTGCCAGTAATCGGACAGACAGCAATCAGCCCCAGCATTTT.

The rearrangement links TRBV29-1 to TRBJ2-3, with 7 bases fitting TRBD1. V trimming: 7 bases; J trimming: 3 bases; junction bases outside the gene matches: 13. In germline, CDR1 is SQVTM, CDR2 ANQGSEA. The CDR3 loop spans 15 amino acids. DNA for the CDR3: TGCAGCGCCCGCTCGACAGGGCCTCTGACAGATACGCAGTATTTT. Translating gives CSARSTGPLTDTQYF.

The chain joins TRBV28 to TRBJ2-1, with TRBD2 identical over 12 bases. The CDR3 loop spans 18 amino acids. J was trimmed by 8 bases and V by 7 bases; bases with no gene match: 18. Per germline, CDR1 MDHEN and CDR2 SYDVKM. CDR3 bases: TGTGCCAGCACCTCTTCAGGGGGGCTAGCGGGAGGGCCGTATGAGCAGTTCTTC. This sequence encodes CASTSSGGLAGGPYEQFF. Looking up the rest from reference TRBV28 and TRBJ2-1 gives the full variable domain: DVKVTQSSRYLVKRTGEKVFLECVQDMDHENMFWYRQDPGLGLRLIYFSYDVKMKEKGDIPEGYSVSREKKERFSLILESASTNQTSMYLCASTSSGGLAGGPYEQFFGPGTRLTVL.

The chain couples TRBV18 to TRBJ1-1; no clear D gene. CDR1 and CDR2 from the germline V gene are KGHSH and LQKENI. This CDR3 has 13 residues. The V gene lost 5 bases and the J gene lost 4 bases, with 11 bases spanning the gap. The CDR3 region is CASSSGEATEAFF. CDR3 sequence (DNA): TGTGCCAGCTCATCCGGGGAGGCCACTGAAGCTTTCTTT.

This CDR3 is CASSGDRAVPEAFF. The DNA for the CDR3 is TGTGCCAGCAGCGGCGACAGGGCGGTCCCTGAAGCTTTCTTT. The chain recombines TRBV9 with TRBJ1-1, with TRBD1 matching over 7 bases. Germline CDR1 and CDR2: SGDLS and YYNGEE. Trimming cost V 3 bases and J 6 bases; bases outside gene matches: 8. The CDR3 has 14 amino acids.

V and J are TRBV6-5 and TRBJ1-6; TRBD1 is a possible D gene (6 bases). Trimming stripped 7 bases from V and 8 bases from J, with 15 bases between. Germline assignment: CDR1 MNHEY and CDR2 SVGAGI. CDR3 size: 14 residues. The CDR3 spells CASTSGTWDSPLHF. DNA for the CDR3: TGTGCCAGCACATCTGGGACATGGGATTCACCCCTCCACTTT.

The gene calls are TRBV7-2 and TRBJ2-7; 8 nucleotides agree with TRBD2. The CDR3 consists of 14 residues. The V segment lost 8 bases and the J segment 2 bases; nucleotides outside the gene matches: 8. The germline V gene has CDR1 SGHTA and CDR2 FQGNSA. This CDR3 is CASGIIAGTYEQYF. CDR3 sequence (DNA): TGTGCCAGCGGGATAATAGCGGGAACCTACGAGCAGTACTTC.

The gene calls are TRBV7-2 and TRBJ2-3; maybe TRBD1 (6 bases). V was trimmed by 5 bases and J by 5 bases, leaving 17 bases between them. The CDR3 has 15 residues. Germline V CDR1 and CDR2: SGHTA, FQGNSA. The CDR3 sequence is CASSPTGPRGDTQYF. In DNA form, the CDR3 reads TGTGCCAGCAGCCCAACCGGGCCCAGGGGAGATACGCAGTATTTT.

This sequence joins TRBV18 and TRBJ2-1; D possibly corresponds to TRBD2 (6 bases). Germline CDR1 KGHSH, CDR2 LQKENI. Trimming pared 2 bases from V and 0 bases from J, leaving 11 bases between. The CDR3 extends over 16 amino acids. CDR3 DNA: TGTGCCAGCTCACCATTAAGCGGGTACTCCTACAATGAGCAGTTCTTC. Its protein is CASSPLSGYSYNEQFF.

The genes are TRBV23-1 and TRBJ1-2; TRBD1 agrees at 10 bases. TRBV23-1 qualifies as an ORF whose function is uncertain. This CDR3 region has 16 residues. V lost 8 bases and J lost 2; bases outside the gene matches: 11. CDR3 bases: TGCGCCAGCGGAAACCGGGACAGGGGTGGGAACTATGGCTACACCTTC. Translation gives CASGNRDRGGNYGYTF.

CDR3 protein: CASSQGANYEQYF. The CDR3 bases are TGTGCCAGCTCACAGGGGGCGAACTACGAGCAGTACTTC. V usage is TRBV6-5 and J usage is TRBJ2-7, with 9 nucleotides matching TRBD1. J gave up 3 bases and V 8 bases, and 5 bases lay outside the gene matches. The CDR3 contains 13 residues. Per the germline V gene, CDR1 is MNHEY and CDR2 is SVGAGI.

The chain has TRBV25-1 and TRBJ1-1; possible D gene TRBD1, 5 bases. This CDR3 spans 12 amino acids. The germline V and J ends were trimmed by 9 bases and 1 base, with 9 bases remaining between them. Germline V gives CDR1 MGHDK, CDR2 SYGVNS. This CDR3 reads CASGHQNTEAFF. The CDR3 DNA is TGTGCCAGTGGACACCAGAACACTGAAGCTTTCTTT.

V usage is TRBV27 and J usage is TRBJ1-4, with TRBD1 identical over 8 bases. The CDR3 loop spans 16 amino acids. The ends lost 6 bases at V and 1 base at J; junction bases unmatched: 7. Germline lookup yields CDR1 MNHEY and CDR2 SMNVEV (reference sequence). The CDR3 DNA sequence: TGTGCCAGCAGGAGGAACAGGGGGATAACTAATGAAAAACTGTTTTTT. Translating it yields CASRRNRGITNEKLFF. The full variable domain, rest sourced from reference TRBV27 and TRBJ1-4, is EAQVTQNPRYLITVTGKKLTVTCSQNMNHEYMSWYRQDPGLGLRQIYYSMNVEVTDKGDVPEGYKVSRKEKRNFPLILESPSPNQTSLYFCASRRNRGITNEKLFFGSGTQLSVL.

The V call is TRBV6-2 or TRBV6-3, the J call TRBJ2-7, with D unclear. Germline V gene lookup returns CDR1 MNHEY and CDR2 SVGEGT. The CDR3 is 15 amino acids. Between the trimmed V and J ends, which lost 5 bases and 3 bases, there was a span of 17 bases. CDR3 bases: TGTGCCAGCAGTGACATATCCGCCGCTAACTACGAGCAGTACTTC. This sequence encodes CASSDISAANYEQYF.

CDR3: CASSRPLQGSQTDTQYF. The CDR3 coding sequence is TGTGCCAGCAGCCGACCGTTACAGGGCAGTCAGACAGATACGCAGTATTTT. The rearrangement joins TRBV27 to TRBJ2-3; D perhaps matches TRBD1 (6 bases). This CDR3 is 17 amino acids long. From germline, CDR1 is MNHEY and CDR2 SMNVEV (reference sequence). Trimming left V 6 bases short and J 3 bases short, with 22 bases between.